This T cell receptor (beta chain) was sequenced in a study of T cell responses to AZD1222 COVID-19 vaccine (dated by TCRdb to 2020 to 2022). Notes on the research overall: AZD1222 recipients given second doses at about 4 weeks or at about 12 weeks were pooled, since spike-specific TCR depth and breadth were not found to differ between the two schedules. TCR sequencing covered over 230 trial participants: 200 to 220 given two doses of AZD1222 and some 25 given two doses of MenACWY control vaccine. Trial participants were enrolled by age into 18-55, 56-69 and 70-plus year subgroups, with around 140, 26 and 57 TCR-sequenced participants respectively.

Interpreted using the paper, the time point label stands for: baseline before first vaccination. Samples from vaccinated people were obtained from the UK trials COV001 and COV002, which included a single-blind randomized controlled phase 2/3 trial of AZD1222 (ChAdOx1 nCoV-19) in healthy adults. For TCRbeta chain sequencing, PBMC samples were collected from trial participants at day 0 and at day 28 after the second dose. What the study reported, not specific to this receptor: In the small 56-69-year group, the increase in depth fell short of significance, most likely because of low power. Because no day 14 peak-response samples were available, the repertoires could be characterized only after the peak T cell response. Epitopes outside the regions mutated in the B.1.351 and B.1.1.7 variants were reportedly recognized by nearly half of the unique spike-specific TCRs. A significant rise in spike-specific TCR breadth and depth was observed after two AZD1222 doses relative to day 0 and relative to MenACWY recipients. Conclusions about previously exposed vaccinees are limited because only 5 or 6 AZD1222 recipients were SARS-CoV-2 seropositive at baseline. CD4 TCRs associated with the vaccine covered the entire spike protein, and the dominant responses were in regions 160-218 and 743-854. Participants were mostly white British, with more females than males. The authors suggested clonal diversity may have been underestimated.

The CDR3 sequence holds 14 residues, the cysteine and phenylalanine included. Only the CDR3 DNA stays, 42 bases, in frame from base 1. The CDR3 regions of human TCRbeta chains were subjected to immunosequencing. Turning to the authors' computational methods: Repertoire TCRs were matched against a reference library of SARS-CoV-2-specific TCRs generated with the MIRA antigen-specificity platform. Breadth was defined as the fraction of unique TCRs that were SARS-CoV-2-associated, and depth was defined as the fraction of total T cells that were SARS-CoV-2-associated. Each spike-specific TCR was assigned to its reactive spike region and to a CD4 or CD8 class using the MIRA data. Log10-transformed breadth and depth values were compared by one-way ANOVA with Sidak's multiple comparisons tests. The clones in this table, taken by TCRdb from immuneACCESS, are in-frame only. Not every clone is retained; where verified, under half of the shortfall comes from an unresolved V gene, and the cause of the rest is unknown. V, J and clone size are taken as reported in that table, and D and trimming were inferred from the DNA itself. This sample has around 130,000 clones in its table, and roughly 85% of those were observed once. The leading ten clones occupy roughly 9% of the sample.

As concerns this clone: This clone's antigen is unknown. No much larger clonotype is one base removed from it; base qualities were not supplied.

The source is an adult in good health. In this chain, TRBV21-1 is recombined with TRBJ2-7; the table's TRBD1 call for D was not verified on the DNA. TRBV21-1 has pseudogene status. This specimen was peripheral blood, taken on day 0 of AZD1222 vaccination. The CDR3: CASSARDRSYEQYF. The DNA is TGTGCCAGCAGCGCTAGGGACAGATCCTACGAGCAGTACTTC.